A selection of T cell receptor beta chains follows, all from one sample in a study of lymphopenia after photon versus proton radiotherapy. Sequencing used immunoSEQ multiplex PCR; TCRdb keeps in-frame clones, though not all of them. The repertoire includes just over 40,000 clones, about 86% of them detected once, and 10% sits in the top ten. Sequenced material: peripheral blood, taken from a patient treated with proton-based radiotherapy. The receptors were gathered from a woman in her 70s with pancreatic cancer. Some clones in this sample may be carry-over from other donors' samples. Each CDR3 is given with its conserved first and last residue. D genes are given only for firm matches. A row's size may be missing; if present it is once, few, many or a size class.

D: NA; size: NA; V: TRBV30; J: TRBJ2-7; CDR3: CALTQTGDEQYF; DNA: TGTGCCTTAACTCAGACAGGAGACGAGCAGTACTTC
D: TRBD1; size: NA; V: TRBV6-1; J: TRBJ2-3; CDR3: CASSELIGGVDTQYF; DNA: TGTGCCAGCAGTGAATTAATAGGGGGCGTAGATACGCAGTATTTT
D: TRBD1; size: NA; V: TRBV18; J: TRBJ2-7; CDR3: CASSPDRDDEQYF; DNA: TGTGCCAGCTCACCAGACAGGGACGACGAGCAGTACTTC
D: TRBD2; size: NA; V: TRBV9; J: TRBJ2-3; CDR3: CASSASGLAGVSDTQYF; DNA: TGTGCCAGCAGCGCCTCCGGACTAGCGGGAGTTTCAGATACGCAGTATTTT
D: TRBD2; size: NA; V: TRBV7-9; J: TRBJ2-1; CDR3: CASSLAPLAGGNEQFF; DNA: TGTGCCAGCAGCTTAGCGCCCCTAGCGGGAGGTAATGAGCAGTTCTTC
D: TRBD2; size: NA; V: TRBV18; J: TRBJ2-3; CDR3: CASSPPKSSGSTDTQYF; DNA: TGTGCCAGCTCACCACCGAAGTCTAGCGGGAGTACAGATACGCAGTATTTT
D: NA; size: NA; V: TRBV6-4; J: TRBJ1-1; CDR3: CASRPPTGINTEAFF; DNA: TGTGCCAGCAGGCCCCCGACAGGAATCAACACTGAAGCTTTCTTT
D: NA; size: few; V: TRBV5-1; J: TRBJ2-1; CDR3: CASTRQGPYNEQFF; DNA: TGCGCCAGCACCCGGCAGGGTCCCTACAATGAGCAGTTCTTC
D: NA; size: medium-sized; V: TRBV6-5; J: TRBJ1-2; CDR3: CASSPRQVLYGYTF; DNA: TGTGCCAGCAGCCCCCGACAGGTCCTCTATGGCTACACCTTC
D: NA; size: once; V: TRBV7-2; J: TRBJ2-5; CDR3: CASRPGSRETQYF; DNA: TGTGCCAGCAGACCTGGGAGCCGGGAGACCCAGTACTTC
D: TRBD1; size: NA; V: TRBV7-2; J: TRBJ1-1; CDR3: CASSPRTGGFTEAFF; DNA: TGTGCCAGCAGCCCTCGGACAGGGGGCTTTACTGAAGCTTTCTTT